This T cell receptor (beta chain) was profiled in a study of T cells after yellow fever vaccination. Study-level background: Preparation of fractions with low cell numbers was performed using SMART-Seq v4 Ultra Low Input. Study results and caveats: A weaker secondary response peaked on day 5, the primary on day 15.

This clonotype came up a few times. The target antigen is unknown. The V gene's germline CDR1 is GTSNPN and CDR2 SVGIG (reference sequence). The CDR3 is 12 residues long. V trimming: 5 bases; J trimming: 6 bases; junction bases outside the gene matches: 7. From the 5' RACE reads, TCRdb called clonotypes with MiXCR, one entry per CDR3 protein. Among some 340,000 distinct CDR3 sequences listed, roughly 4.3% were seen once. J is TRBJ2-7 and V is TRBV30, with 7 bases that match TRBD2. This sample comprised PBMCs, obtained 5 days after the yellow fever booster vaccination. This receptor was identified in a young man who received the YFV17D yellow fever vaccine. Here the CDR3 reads CAWGEGSGEQYF. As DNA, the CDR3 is TGTGCCTGGGGGGAGGGGTCCGGCGAGCAGTACTTC.